These 9 T cell receptor beta chains were sequenced from one sample in a study of T cell responses to AZD1222 COVID-19 vaccine. Sequenced by immunoSEQ multiplex PCR; TCRdb stores in-frame clones only, minus some. Among 180,000 or so clones listed, roughly nine tenths were seen once. Source: peripheral blood, taken on day 0 of AZD1222 vaccination. These receptors were taken from an adult in good health.

This chain joins TRBV30 and TRBJ1-3, with 12 bases that match TRBD1. V shed 2 bases, J shed 0 bases, and the junction held 5 bases outside the gene matches. This CDR3 has 17 amino acids. Germline V gene lookup returns CDR1 GTSNPN and CDR2 SVGIG (reference sequence). This chain's CDR3 is CAWSIGTGGYSGNTIYF. CDR3 coding DNA: TGTGCCTGGAGTATCGGGACAGGGGGCTACTCTGGAAACACCATATATTTT.

CDR3 DNA sequence: TGTGCCAGTAGTGGGCAGGGATACACTGAAGCTTTCTTT. Its protein is CASSGQGYTEAFF. The chain combines TRBV19 with TRBJ1-1; TRBD1 might be the D (5 bases). The CDR3 covers 13 residues. Germline V gene sequence: CDR1 LNHDA, CDR2 SQIVND (reference sequence). V was clipped by 5 bases and J by 3 bases, with 10 bases between them. The full variable domain, completed using reference TRBV19 and TRBJ1-1, is DGGITQSPKYLFRKEGQNVTLSCEQNLNHDAMYWYRQDPGQGLRLIYYSQIVNDFQKGDIAEGYSVSREKKESFPLTVTSAQKNPTAFYLCASSGQGYTEAFFGQGTRLTVV.

The rearrangement joins TRBV30 to TRBJ2-7, with TRBD2 matching 7 bases. V was clipped by 2 bases and J by 6 bases; unmatched bases: 4. Germline V gives CDR1 GTSNPN, CDR2 SVGIG (reference sequence). This CDR3 has 12 residues. CDR3 nucleotide sequence: TGTGCCTGGAGTAGGGCTAGCGGCGAGCAGTACTTC. Its translation is CAWSRASGEQYF.

The chain has TRBV2 and TRBJ1-5; D call uncertain. V was trimmed by 1 base and J by 6 bases, leaving 13 bases between them. Per germline, CDR1 SNHLY and CDR2 FYNNEI. The CDR3 consists of 15 residues. CDR3 loop: CASSEDFAGSQPQHF. CDR3 nucleotides: TGTGCCAGCAGTGAAGATTTCGCAGGTAGTCAGCCCCAGCATTTT.

The chain has TRBV10-3 and TRBJ2-1; 8 bases agree with TRBD2. V was pared by 9 bases and J by 2 bases, with 6 bases of the junction left unmatched. Germline-derived CDR1 and CDR2 are ENHRY and SYGVKD. The CDR3 has 14 amino acids. The CDR3 sequence: CAIRAGDTYNEQFF. CDR3 nucleotides: TGTGCCATAAGAGCGGGAGACACCTACAATGAGCAGTTCTTC.

The genes are TRBV5-1 and TRBJ2-5; the match to TRBD1 covers 9 bases. The V and J ends lost 3 bases and 2 bases, in that order; junction bases with no gene match: 5. This CDR3 spans 15 amino acids. Germline V gene sequence: CDR1 SGHRS, CDR2 YFSETQ. The CDR3 nucleotides are TGCGCCAGCAGCTCGGACAGGGGTCCTCAAGAGACCCAGTACTTC. Its protein product is CASSSDRGPQETQYF.

The V call is TRBV27, the J call TRBJ2-1; D not certain. V lost 6 bases to trimming and J lost 2 bases, with 8 bases between them. Germline CDR1 reads MNHEY; CDR2 reads SMNVEV (reference sequence). This CDR3 is built from 13 residues. The CDR3: CASSAITYNEQFF. The CDR3 nucleotides read TGTGCCAGCAGCGCCATTACCTACAATGAGCAGTTCTTC.

V gene TRBV4-1 combines with J gene TRBJ2-1; the D gene is possibly TRBD2 (6 bases). The CDR3 runs 17 residues. Germline loops: CDR1 MGHRA, CDR2 YSYEKL. The V end was cut by 0 bases, the J end by 9 bases, with 21 bases between. In nucleotides, the CDR3 is TGCGCCAGCAGCCAAGATCGGGGGACTCTCCGGTGGGCTGAGCAGTTCTTC. Its translation: CASSQDRGTLRWAEQFF.

The chain links TRBV6-1 to TRBJ1-1; TRBD1 agrees at 8 bases. Unmatched junction bases numbered 6, after V lost 1 base and J lost 5 bases. Germline CDR1 and CDR2: MNHNS and SASEGT. The length of the CDR3 is 15 residues. CDR3 sequence (DNA): TGTGCCAGCAGTGAAGTTAGGGACAGGCGTACTGAAGCTTTCTTT. Amino acids: CASSEVRDRRTEAFF.